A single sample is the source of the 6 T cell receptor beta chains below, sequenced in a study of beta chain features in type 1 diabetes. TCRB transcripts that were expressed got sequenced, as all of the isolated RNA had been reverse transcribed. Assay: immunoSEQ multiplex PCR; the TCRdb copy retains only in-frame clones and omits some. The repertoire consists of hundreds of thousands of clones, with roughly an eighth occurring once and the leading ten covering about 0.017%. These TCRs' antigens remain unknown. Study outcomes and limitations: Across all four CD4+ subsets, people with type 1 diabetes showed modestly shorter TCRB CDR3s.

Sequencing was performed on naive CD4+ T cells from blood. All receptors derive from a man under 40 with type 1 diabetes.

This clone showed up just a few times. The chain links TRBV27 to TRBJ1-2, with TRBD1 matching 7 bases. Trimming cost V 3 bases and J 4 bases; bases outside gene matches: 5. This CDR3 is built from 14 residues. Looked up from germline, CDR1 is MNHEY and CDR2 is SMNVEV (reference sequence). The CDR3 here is CASSLSGGIYGYTF. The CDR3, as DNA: TGTGCCAGCAGTTTGTCAGGGGGTATCTATGGCTACACCTTC.

The CDR3 loop is CSVDPPLFSGTVSEQFF. The CDR3 DNA sequence: TGCAGCGTTGACCCCCCATTATTTAGCGGGACTGTTAGTGAGCAGTTCTTC. The chain is built from TRBV29-1 and TRBJ2-1, with TRBD2 matching over 8 bases. The CDR3 has 17 residues. Looked up from germline, CDR1 is SQVTM and CDR2 is ANQGSEA. Trimming at V came to 3 bases and at J to 9 bases, leaving 19 bases not matched to a gene.

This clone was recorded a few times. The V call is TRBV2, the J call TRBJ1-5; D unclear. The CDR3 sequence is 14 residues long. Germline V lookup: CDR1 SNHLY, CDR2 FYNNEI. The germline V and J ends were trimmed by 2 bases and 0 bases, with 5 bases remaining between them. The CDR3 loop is CASSEQVSNQPQHF. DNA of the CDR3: TGTGCCAGCAGTGAACAGGTTAGCAATCAGCCCCAGCATTTT.

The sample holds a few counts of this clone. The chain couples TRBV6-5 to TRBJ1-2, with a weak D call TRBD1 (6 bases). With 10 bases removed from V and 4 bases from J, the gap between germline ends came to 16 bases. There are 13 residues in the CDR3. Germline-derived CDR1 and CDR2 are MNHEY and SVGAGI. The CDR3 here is CATGQSAPYGYTF. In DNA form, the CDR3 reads TGTGCCACCGGACAGTCCGCCCCCTATGGCTACACCTTC.

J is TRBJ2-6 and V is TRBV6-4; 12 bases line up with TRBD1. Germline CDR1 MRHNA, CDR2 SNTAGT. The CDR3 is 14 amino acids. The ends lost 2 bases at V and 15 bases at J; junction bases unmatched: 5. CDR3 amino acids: CASSDTGQGAYLTF. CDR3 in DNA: TGTGCCAGCAGTGACACGGGACAGGGGGCGTACCTGACTTTC.

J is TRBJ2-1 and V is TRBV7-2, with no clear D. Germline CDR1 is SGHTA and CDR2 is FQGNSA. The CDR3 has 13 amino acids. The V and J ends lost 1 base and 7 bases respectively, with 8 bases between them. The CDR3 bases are TGTGCCAGCAGCTTAGGGGCTATTAATGAGCAGTTCTTC. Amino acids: CASSLGAINEQFF.